The present entry profiles one TCR beta chain with its context. Per the germline V gene, CDR1 is SGHTS and CDR2 is YDEGEE. V gave up 3 bases and J gave up 4 bases, with 11 bases separating them. There are 14 residues in the CDR3. The sample is drawn from a study of siplizumab effects on memory and regulatory T cells. The assay was immunoSEQ multiplex PCR, and TCRdb's table has in-frame clones only and misses some. The top ten hold roughly 29% of the sample, which has over 60,000 clones, 75% to 95% seen once. This receptor was obtained from a human donor in good health. Sequencing was done on a sample of CD8+ T cells sorted from blood. V usage is TRBV5-8 and J usage is TRBJ1-5; no definite D call. CDR3 region: CASSSAWGNQPQHF. The CDR3 coding sequence is TGTGCCAGCAGCTCGGCCTGGGGAAATCAGCCCCAGCATTTT.